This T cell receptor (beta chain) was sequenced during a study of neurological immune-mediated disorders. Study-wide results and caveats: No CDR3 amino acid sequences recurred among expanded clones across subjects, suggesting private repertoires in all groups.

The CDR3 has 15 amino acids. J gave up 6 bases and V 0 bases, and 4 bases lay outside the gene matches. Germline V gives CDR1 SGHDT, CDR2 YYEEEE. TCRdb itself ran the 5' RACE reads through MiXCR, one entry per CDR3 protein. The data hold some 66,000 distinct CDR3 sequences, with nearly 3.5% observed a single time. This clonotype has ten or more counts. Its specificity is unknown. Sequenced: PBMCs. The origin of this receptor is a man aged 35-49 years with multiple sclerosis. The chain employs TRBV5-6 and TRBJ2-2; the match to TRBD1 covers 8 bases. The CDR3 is CASSLEDRVAGELFF. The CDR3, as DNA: TGTGCCAGCAGCTTGGAGGACAGGGTGGCCGGGGAGCTGTTTTTT.